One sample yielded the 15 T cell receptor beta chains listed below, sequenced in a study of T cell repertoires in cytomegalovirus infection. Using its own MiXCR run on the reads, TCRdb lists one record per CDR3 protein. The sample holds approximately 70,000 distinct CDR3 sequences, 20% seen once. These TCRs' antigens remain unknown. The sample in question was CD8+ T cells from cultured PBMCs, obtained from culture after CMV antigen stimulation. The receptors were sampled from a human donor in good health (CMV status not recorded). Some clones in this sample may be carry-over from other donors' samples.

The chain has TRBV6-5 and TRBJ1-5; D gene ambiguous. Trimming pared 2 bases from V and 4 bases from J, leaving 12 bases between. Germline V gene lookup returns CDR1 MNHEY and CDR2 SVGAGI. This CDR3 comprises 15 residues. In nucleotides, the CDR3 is TGTGCCAGCAGTTACGGGGTGGAGGCGAATCAGCCCCAGCATTTT. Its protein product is CASSYGVEANQPQHF.

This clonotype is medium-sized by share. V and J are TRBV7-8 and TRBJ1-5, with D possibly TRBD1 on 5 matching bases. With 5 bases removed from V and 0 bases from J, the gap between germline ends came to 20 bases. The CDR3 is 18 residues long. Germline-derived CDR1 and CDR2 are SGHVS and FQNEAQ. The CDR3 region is CASSPSRGGTRSNQPQHF. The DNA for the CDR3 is TGTGCCAGCAGCCCTAGTCGGGGGGGGACTCGTAGCAATCAGCCCCAGCATTTT. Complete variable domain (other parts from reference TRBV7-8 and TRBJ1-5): GAGVSQSPRYKVAKRGQDVALRCDPISGHVSLFWYQQALGQGPEFLTYFQNEAQLDKSGLPSDRFFAERPEGSVSTLKIQRTQQEDSAVYLCASSPSRGGTRSNQPQHFGDGTRLSIL.

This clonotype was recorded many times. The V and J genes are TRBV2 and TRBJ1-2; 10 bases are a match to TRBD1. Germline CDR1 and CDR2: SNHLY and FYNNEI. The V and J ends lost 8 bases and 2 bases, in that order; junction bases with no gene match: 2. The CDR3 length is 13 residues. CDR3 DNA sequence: TGTGCCAGCCCGGGACAGGGGAACTATGGCTACACCTTC. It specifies CASPGQGNYGYTF.

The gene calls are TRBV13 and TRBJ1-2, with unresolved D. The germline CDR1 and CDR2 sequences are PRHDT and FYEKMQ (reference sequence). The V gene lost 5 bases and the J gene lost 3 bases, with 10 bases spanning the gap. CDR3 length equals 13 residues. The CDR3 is CASSEGSDYGYTF. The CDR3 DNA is TGTGCCAGCAGCGAGGGTAGCGACTATGGCTACACCTTC. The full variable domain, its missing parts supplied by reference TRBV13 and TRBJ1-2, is AAGVIQSPRHLIKEKRETATLKCYPIPRHDTVYWYQQGPGQDPQFLISFYEKMQSDKGSIPDRFSAQQFSDYHSELNMSSLELGDSALYFCASSEGSDYGYTFGSGTRLTVV.

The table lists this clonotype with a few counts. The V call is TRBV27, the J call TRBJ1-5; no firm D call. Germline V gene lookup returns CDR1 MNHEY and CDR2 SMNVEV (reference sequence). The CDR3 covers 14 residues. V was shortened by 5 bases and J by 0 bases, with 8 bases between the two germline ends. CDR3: CASSPYYSNQPQHF. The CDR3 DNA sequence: TGTGCCAGCAGTCCGTACTATAGCAATCAGCCCCAGCATTTT.

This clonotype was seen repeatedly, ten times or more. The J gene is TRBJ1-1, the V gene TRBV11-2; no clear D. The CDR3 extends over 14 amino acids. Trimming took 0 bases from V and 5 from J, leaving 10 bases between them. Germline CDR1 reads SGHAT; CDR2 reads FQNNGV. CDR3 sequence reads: CASSLDPGYTEAFF. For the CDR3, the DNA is TGTGCCAGCAGCTTAGATCCAGGTTATACTGAAGCTTTCTTT.

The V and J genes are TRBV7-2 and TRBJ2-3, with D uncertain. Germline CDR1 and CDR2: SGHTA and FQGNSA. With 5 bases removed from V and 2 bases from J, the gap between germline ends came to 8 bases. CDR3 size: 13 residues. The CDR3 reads CASSTALTDTQYF. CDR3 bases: TGTGCCAGCAGCACAGCCCTCACAGATACGCAGTATTTT.

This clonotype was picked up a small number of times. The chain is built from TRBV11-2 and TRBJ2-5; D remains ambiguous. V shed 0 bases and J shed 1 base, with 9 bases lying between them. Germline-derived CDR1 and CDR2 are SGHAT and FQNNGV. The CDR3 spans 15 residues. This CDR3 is CASSLDRRPQETQYF. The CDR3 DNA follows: TGTGCCAGCAGCTTAGATCGACGGCCCCAAGAGACCCAGTACTTC.

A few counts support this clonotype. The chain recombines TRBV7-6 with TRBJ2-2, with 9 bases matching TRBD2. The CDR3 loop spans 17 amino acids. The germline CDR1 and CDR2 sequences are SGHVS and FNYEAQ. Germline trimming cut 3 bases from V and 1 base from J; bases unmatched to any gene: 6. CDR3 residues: CASSFVPAGGNTGELFF. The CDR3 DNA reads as TGTGCCAGCAGCTTTGTCCCAGCGGGGGGGAACACCGGGGAGCTGTTTTTT.

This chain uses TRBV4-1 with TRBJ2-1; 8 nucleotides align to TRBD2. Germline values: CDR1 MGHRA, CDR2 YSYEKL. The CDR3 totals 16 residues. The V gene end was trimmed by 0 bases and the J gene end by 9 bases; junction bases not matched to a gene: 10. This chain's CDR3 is CASSQDWRGEWGEQFF. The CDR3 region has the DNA TGCGCCAGCAGCCAAGATTGGCGGGGGGAATGGGGTGAGCAGTTCTTC.

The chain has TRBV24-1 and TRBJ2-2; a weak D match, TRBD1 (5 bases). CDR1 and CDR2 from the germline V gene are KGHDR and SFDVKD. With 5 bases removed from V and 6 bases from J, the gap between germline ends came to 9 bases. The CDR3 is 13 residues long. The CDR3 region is CATSAQGSGELFF. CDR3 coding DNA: TGTGCCACCAGTGCCCAGGGATCCGGGGAGCTGTTTTTT.

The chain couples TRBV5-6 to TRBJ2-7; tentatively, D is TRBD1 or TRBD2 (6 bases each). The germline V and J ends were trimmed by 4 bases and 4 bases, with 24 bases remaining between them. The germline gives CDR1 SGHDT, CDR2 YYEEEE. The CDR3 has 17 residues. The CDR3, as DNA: TGTGCCAGCAGCGCCACTATCCGGGACACAGGGAGGTACGAGCAGTACTTC. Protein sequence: CASSATIRDTGRYEQYF.

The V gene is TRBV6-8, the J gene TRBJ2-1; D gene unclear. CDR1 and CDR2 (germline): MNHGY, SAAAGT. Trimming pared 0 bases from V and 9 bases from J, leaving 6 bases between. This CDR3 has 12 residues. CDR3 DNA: TGTGCCAGCAGTTACTCTGAAGGTGAGCAGTTCTTC. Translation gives CASSYSEGEQFF.

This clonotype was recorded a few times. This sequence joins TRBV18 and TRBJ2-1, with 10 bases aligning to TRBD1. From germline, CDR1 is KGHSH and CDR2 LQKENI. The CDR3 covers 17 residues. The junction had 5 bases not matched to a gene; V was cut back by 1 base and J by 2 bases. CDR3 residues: CASSPRGQGTPYNEQFF. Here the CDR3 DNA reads TGTGCCAGCTCACCACGGGGACAGGGGACACCCTACAATGAGCAGTTCTTC.

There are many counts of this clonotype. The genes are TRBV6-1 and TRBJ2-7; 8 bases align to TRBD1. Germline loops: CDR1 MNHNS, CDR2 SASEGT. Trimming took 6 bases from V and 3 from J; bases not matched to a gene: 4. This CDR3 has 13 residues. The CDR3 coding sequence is TGTGCCAGCAGCTGGACAGGGTACTACGAGCAGTACTTC. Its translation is CASSWTGYYEQYF.